Sequencing of this T cell receptor beta chain was carried out in a study of PD-1 blockade in mismatch repair-deficient tumors. Study-wide findings and caveats: After pembrolizumab, tumor-resident clones rose rapidly, then generally contracted before radiologic responses. About 4.5% of the 142 peptide-expanded blood TCRs were also found in tumor.

Turning to this clone: Its cognate antigen is unknown.

Time point of the sample: roughly ten-day in vitro stimulation with candidate neoantigen peptide 6. Seven ELISpot-reactive neoantigen peptides each drove a roughly 10-day in vitro stimulation. Baseline for clone expansion was a parallel culture with no peptide. CDR1 is MDHEN and CDR2 is SYDVKM in the germline V gene. J gave up 5 bases and V 7 bases, and 11 bases lay outside the gene matches. There are 15 residues in the CDR3. Generated by immunoSEQ multiplex PCR, the TCRdb table keeps only in-frame clones and is missing some. The profile shows roughly 14,000 clones, about 88% of them singletons. The source material was cells cultured in vitro, sampled from a patient treated with pembrolizumab. V is TRBV28 and J is TRBJ2-3; 8 bases agree with TRBD2. The sequence came from an adult with mismatch repair-deficient cancer. The CDR3 spells CASKGKREWGDTQYF. In nucleotides, the CDR3 is TGTGCCAGCAAGGGGAAGCGGGAGTGGGGAGATACGCAGTATTTT.